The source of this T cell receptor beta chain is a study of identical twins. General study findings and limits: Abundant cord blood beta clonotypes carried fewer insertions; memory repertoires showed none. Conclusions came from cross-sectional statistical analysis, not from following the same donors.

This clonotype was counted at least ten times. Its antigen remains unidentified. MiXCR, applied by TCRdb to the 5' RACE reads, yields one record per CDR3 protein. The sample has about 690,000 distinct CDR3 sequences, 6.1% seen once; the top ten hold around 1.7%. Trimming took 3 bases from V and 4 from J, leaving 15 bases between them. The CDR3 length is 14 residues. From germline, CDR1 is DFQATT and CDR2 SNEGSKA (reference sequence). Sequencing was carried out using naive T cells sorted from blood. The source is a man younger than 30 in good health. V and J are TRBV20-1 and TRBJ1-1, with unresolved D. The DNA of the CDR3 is TGCAGTGCTAGGGTGGACGGTGGTGGCACTGAAGCTTTCTTT. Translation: CSARVDGGGTEAFF.